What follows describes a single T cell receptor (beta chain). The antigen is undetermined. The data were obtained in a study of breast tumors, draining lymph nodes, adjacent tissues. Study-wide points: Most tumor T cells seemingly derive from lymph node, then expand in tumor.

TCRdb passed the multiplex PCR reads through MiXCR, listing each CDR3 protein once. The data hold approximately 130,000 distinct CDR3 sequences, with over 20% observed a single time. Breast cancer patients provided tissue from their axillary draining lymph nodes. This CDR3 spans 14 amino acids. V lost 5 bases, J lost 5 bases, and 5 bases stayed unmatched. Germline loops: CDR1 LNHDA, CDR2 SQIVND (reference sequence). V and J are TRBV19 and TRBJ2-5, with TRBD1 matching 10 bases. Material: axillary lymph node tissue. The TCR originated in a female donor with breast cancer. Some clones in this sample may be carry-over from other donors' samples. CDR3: CASSETGGAETQYF. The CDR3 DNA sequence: TGTGCCAGTAGTGAGACAGGGGGCGCGGAGACCCAGTACTTC.